The table lists the clone carrying this T cell receptor beta chain with many counts. Its antigen remains unidentified. Each CDR3 protein is one row after TCRdb ran MiXCR on the reads. The repertoire holds roughly 240,000 distinct CDR3 sequences, with 6% to 8% as singletons. The sample originates from a study of T cell repertoires in cytomegalovirus infection. Whole-study context: Public TCR beta signatures indicated both CMV infection and matching HLA type.

The CDR3 consists of 17 residues. V trimming: 2 bases; J trimming: 7 bases; junction bases outside the gene matches: 10. The germline V gene encodes CDR1 MNHEY and CDR2 SVGEGT. Whole-study results and caveats: Summed public TCR beta family frequency identified CMV carriers bearing the relevant HLA.

This receptor was obtained from a human donor in good health (CMV status not recorded). Some clones in this sample may be carry-over from other donors' samples. The gene calls are TRBV6-2 or TRBV6-3 and TRBJ2-1; 11 nucleotides match TRBD2. Material for sequencing was PBMCs. CDR3 residues: CASSYEVLAGGGNEQFF. The CDR3 bases are TGTGCCAGCAGTTACGAGGTGCTAGCGGGGGGTGGTAATGAGCAGTTCTTC.